This T cell receptor (beta chain) was profiled in a study of T cells after posttransplantation cyclophosphamide. Trimming pared 6 bases from V and 5 bases from J, leaving 14 bases between. Per germline, CDR1 ENHRY and CDR2 SYGVKD. The CDR3 covers 13 residues. Sequencing used immunoSEQ multiplex PCR; TCRdb keeps in-frame clones, though not all of them. Among around 19,000 clones listed, over 95% were seen once. The naive gate required viable CD3+CD4+ or CD3+CD8+ cells with CCR7+CD45RA+CD45RO-CD95-CD27+CD28+ phenotype. This clone occurred once. The origin of this receptor is a man in his forties in good health, CMV-negative, and a related stem cell transplant donor. This chain uses TRBV10-3 with TRBJ2-7, with D perhaps TRBD2 (6 bases). Sequencing was carried out using naive CD4+ T cells sorted from PBMCs. CDR3 in amino acids: CAIREGPSHEQYF. DNA for the CDR3: TGTGCCATCAGGGAGGGGCCATCTCACGAGCAGTACTTC.